This T cell receptor beta chain appears in the sequencing data of a study of OX40 agonist ivuxolimab in advanced cancers. The protocol was immunoSEQ multiplex PCR, while the TCRdb copy is restricted to in-frame clones and leaves out a portion. The sample carries more than 35,000 clones, around 82% recorded once. This CDR3 has 15 amino acids. Germline V gene sequence: CDR1 LNHDA, CDR2 SQIVND (reference sequence). The V and J ends lost 5 bases and 6 bases respectively, with 16 bases between them. J is TRBJ2-2 and V is TRBV19; the D gene could be TRBD1 or TRBD2 (5 bases each). This receptor was obtained from an adult with an advanced solid tumor such as melanoma, head and neck, liver or kidney cancer. Material: CD4+ or CD8+ T cells sorted from blood, obtained in a trial of the OX40 agonist ivuxolimab. CDR3 DNA: TGTGCCAGTAGTCCCGGGACCAATTTCGCCGGGGAGCTGTTTTTT. Protein sequence: CASSPGTNFAGELFF. Filled out from reference TRBV19 and TRBJ2-2, the complete variable domain reads DGGITQSPKYLFRKEGQNVTLSCEQNLNHDAMYWYRQDPGQGLRLIYYSQIVNDFQKGDIAEGYSVSREKKESFPLTVTSAQKNPTAFYLCASSPGTNFAGELFFGEGSRLTVL.